This TCR beta chain is drawn from a study of blood T cells in healthy people across ages. Points from the study as a whole: Across the age range, TCR beta diversity per million T cells fell in a roughly linear way. Long-lived donors carried more naive CD4+ cells and greater diversity than aged donors.

Drawing of peripheral blood yielded about 9.8 milliliters from each donor. The second PCR ran roughly 6 to 11 cycles with a sample-barcoded 5' primer and J-beta primers. TCRdb analysed the 5' RACE reads with MiXCR anew, one entry per CDR3 protein. This sample yields 540,000 or so distinct CDR3 sequences, of which 27% are seen a single time; roughly 18% belongs to the top ten. Remarks on this clonotype: The antigen is unknown. The conserved closing phenylalanine or tryptophan is absent in this CDR3, likely reflecting a read error.

V shed 2 bases and J shed 4 bases, with 10 bases lying between them. The CDR3 extends over 14 amino acids. Germline V gives CDR1 SGHDT, CDR2 YYEEEE. This clonotype originated in a woman in her sixties or seventies in good health. The chain is built from TRBV5-6 and TRBJ2-1, with a tentative D call TRBD1 (5 bases). Sequenced material: blood. The CDR3 DNA is TGTGCCAGCAGCTTTGGCAGGGCGTACAATGAGCAGTTCCTC. Protein sequence: CASSFGRAYNEQFL.